This TCR beta chain was found in a study of fetal regulatory T cell absence and autoimmunity. Study-wide points: Pancreas and cord blood did not differ much in TRB family usage. The oligoclonal enrichment was interpreted as supporting antigen-driven pancreatic autoimmunity before birth in IPEX syndrome. Pancreas TCRs were oligoclonally enriched versus cord blood, some clones over 95-fold.

A note on this clone: As yet, its antigen is unknown.

This was a survey-level run. Sequenced by immunoSEQ multiplex PCR; TCRdb stores in-frame clones only, minus some. The sample lists roughly 95,000 clones, 60% to 80% seen once, with roughly 2% in the top ten. The germline gives CDR1 SGHTA, CDR2 FQGNSA. This CDR3 is 13 amino acids long. J gave up 6 bases and V 5 bases, and 7 bases lay outside the gene matches. This chain connects TRBV7-2 to TRBJ2-7, with 7 nucleotides matching TRBD2. The sample consisted of pancreas tissue. This receptor was obtained from a male donor with IPEX syndrome. The CDR3 loop is CASSRPRETEQYF. The CDR3 DNA is TGTGCCAGCAGCCGACCGCGGGAGACCGAGCAGTACTTC.